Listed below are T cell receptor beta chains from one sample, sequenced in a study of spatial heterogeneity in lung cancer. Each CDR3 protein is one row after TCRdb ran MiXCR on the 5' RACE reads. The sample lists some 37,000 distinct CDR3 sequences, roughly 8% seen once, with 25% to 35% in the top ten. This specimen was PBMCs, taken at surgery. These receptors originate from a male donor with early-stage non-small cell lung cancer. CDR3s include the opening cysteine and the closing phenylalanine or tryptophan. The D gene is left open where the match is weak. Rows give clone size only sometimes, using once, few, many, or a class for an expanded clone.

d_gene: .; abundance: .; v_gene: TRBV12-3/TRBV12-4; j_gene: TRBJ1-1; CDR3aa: CASSFLNTRNTEAFF; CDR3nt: TGTGCCAGCAGCTTTTTGAATACACGTAACACTGAAGCTTTCTTT
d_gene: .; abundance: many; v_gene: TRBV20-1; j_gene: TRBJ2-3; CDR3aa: CSASRADTQYF; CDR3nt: TGCAGTGCTAGCAGAGCAGATACGCAGTATTTT
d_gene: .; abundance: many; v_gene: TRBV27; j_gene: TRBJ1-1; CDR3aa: CASSPGRPMNTEAFF; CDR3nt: TGTGCCAGCAGTCCGGGACGGCCCATGAACACTGAAGCTTTCTTT
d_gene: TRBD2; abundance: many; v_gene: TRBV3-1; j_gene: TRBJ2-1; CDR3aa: CASSQKAGAITYNEQFF; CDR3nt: TGTGCCAGCAGCCAAAAAGCGGGGGCTATAACCTACAATGAGCAGTTCTTC
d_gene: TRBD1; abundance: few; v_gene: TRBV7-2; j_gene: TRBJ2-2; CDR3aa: CASSPGTDSTGELFF; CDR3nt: TGTGCCAGCAGCCCCGGGACAGATTCCACCGGGGAGCTGTTTTTT
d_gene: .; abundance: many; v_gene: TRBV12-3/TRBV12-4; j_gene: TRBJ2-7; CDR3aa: CASSRAIDRISYEQYF; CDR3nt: TGTGCCAGCAGCCGGGCAATCGACAGGATCAGCTACGAGCAGTACTTC
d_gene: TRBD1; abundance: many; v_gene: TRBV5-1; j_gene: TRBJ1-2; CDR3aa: CASSLGTGVGYGYTF; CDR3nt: TGCGCCAGCAGCTTGGGGACAGGGGTCGGCTATGGCTACACCTTC
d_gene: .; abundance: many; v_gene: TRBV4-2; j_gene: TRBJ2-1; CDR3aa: CASSQEGPPRARNEQFF; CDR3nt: TGTGCCAGCAGCCAAGAGGGTCCCCCCAGGGCCAGGAATGAGCAGTTCTTC
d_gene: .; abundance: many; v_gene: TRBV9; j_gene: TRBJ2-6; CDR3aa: CASSVEAASGANVLTF; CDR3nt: TGTGCCAGCAGCGTAGAGGCAGCCTCTGGGGCCAACGTCCTGACTTTC
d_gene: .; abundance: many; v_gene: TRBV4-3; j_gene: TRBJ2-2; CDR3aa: CASSQDARGELFF; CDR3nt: TGCGCCAGCAGCCAAGACGCCCGAGGGGAGCTGTTTTTT
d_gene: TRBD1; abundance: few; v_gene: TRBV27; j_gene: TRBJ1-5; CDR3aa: CASSSQPGQGDNQPQHF; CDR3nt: TGTGCCAGCAGTTCTCAACCGGGACAGGGGGACAATCAGCCCCAGCATTTT
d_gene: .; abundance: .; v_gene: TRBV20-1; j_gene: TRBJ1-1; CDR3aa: CSARDWGSDTEAFF; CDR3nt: TGCAGTGCTAGAGATTGGGGCAGCGACACTGAAGCTTTCTTT
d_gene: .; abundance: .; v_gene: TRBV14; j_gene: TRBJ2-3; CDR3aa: CASSQTTTSTDTQYF; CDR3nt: TGTGCCAGCAGCCAAACGACCACCAGCACAGATACGCAGTATTTT
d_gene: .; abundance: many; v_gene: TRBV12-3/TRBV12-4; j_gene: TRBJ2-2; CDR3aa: CASRTRNTGELFF; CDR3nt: TGTGCCAGCAGGACCCGTAACACCGGGGAGCTGTTTTTT
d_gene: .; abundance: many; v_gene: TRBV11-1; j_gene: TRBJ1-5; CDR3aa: CASSPGLGDQPQHF; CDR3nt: TGTGCCAGCAGCCCGGGGCTAGGAGATCAGCCCCAGCATTTT
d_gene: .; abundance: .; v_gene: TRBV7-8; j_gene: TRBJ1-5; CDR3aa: CASSLAERYREGYQPQHF; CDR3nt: TGTGCCAGCAGCTTAGCGGAACGGTACAGGGAGGGGTATCAGCCCCAGCATTTT
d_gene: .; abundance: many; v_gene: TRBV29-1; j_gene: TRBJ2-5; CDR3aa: CSVAGSETQYF; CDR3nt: TGCAGCGTTGCAGGGTCGGAGACCCAGTACTTC
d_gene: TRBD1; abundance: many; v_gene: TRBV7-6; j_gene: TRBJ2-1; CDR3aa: CASSKQQGANYNEQFF; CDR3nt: TGTGCCAGCAGCAAACAACAGGGGGCAAACTACAATGAGCAGTTCTTC
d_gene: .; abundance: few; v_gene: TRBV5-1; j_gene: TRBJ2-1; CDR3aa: CASSFSGSSLSHF; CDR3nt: TGCGCCAGCAGCTTTTCTGGCTCAAGCCTGAGTCACTTC
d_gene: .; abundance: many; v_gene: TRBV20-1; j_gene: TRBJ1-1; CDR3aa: CSAQTLMNTEAFF; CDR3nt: TGCAGTGCTCAGACACTGATGAACACTGAAGCTTTCTTT
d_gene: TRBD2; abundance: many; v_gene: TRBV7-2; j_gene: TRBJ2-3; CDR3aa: CASGAGVTDTQYF; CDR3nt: TGTGCCAGTGGGGCGGGAGTCACAGATACGCAGTATTTT
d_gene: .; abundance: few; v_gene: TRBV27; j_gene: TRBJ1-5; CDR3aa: CASSPFSQGLSNQPQHF; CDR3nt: TGTGCCAGCAGTCCTTTCTCCCAGGGTCTTAGCAATCAGCCCCAGCATTTT
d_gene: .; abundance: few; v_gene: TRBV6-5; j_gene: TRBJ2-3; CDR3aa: CASSYSDPSTDTQYF; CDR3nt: TGTGCCAGCAGTTACTCCGATCCTAGCACAGATACGCAGTATTTT
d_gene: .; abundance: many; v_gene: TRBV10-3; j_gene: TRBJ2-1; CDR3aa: CAISDPGTPSYNEQFF; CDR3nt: TGTGCCATCAGTGACCCCGGGACACCTTCCTACAATGAGCAGTTCTTC
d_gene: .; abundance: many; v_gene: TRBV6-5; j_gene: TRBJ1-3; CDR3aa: CASSYSFRASSGNTIYF; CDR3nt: TGTGCCAGCAGTTACTCATTCAGGGCCTCCTCTGGAAACACCATATATTTT
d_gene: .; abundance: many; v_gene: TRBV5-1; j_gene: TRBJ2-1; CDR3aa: CASSSVGNSNEQFF; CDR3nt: TGCGCCAGCAGCTCCGTAGGGAATTCGAATGAGCAGTTCTTC
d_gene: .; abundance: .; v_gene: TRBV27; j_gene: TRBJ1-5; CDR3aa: CASSSQPGLSNQPQHF; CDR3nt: TGTGCCAGCAGTTCGCAACCCGGTCTTAGCAATCAGCCCCAGCATTTT
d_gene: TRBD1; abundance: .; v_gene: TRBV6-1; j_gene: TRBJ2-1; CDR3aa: CASSESIQGAYNEQFF; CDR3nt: TGTGCCAGCAGTGAAAGTATACAGGGGGCCTACAATGAGCAGTTCTTC
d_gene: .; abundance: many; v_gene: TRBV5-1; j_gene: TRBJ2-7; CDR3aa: CASSLDPGPSYEQYF; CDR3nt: TGCGCCAGCAGCTTGGACCCGGGACCATCCTACGAGCAGTACTTC
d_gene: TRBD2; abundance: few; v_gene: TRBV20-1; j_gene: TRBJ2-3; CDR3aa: CSARMQRGGLGTQYF; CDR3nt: TGCAGTGCTAGAATGCAGCGGGGGGGCCTGGGTACGCAGTATTTT
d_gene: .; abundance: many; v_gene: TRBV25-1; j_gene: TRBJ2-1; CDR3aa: CASSEVGLPPYNEQFF; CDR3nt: TGTGCCAGCAGTGAGGTCGGTCTCCCGCCCTACAATGAGCAGTTCTTC
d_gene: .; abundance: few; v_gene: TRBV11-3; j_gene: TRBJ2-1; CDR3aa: CASSWGRATYNEQFF; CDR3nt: TGTGCCAGCAGCTGGGGCAGGGCGACCTACAATGAGCAGTTCTTC